A selection of T cell receptor beta chains follows, all from one sample in a study of cytomegalovirus exposure and HLA in healthy donors. Libraries were prepared by immunoSEQ multiplex PCR; TCRdb keeps only in-frame clonotypes and omits some of them. Of 150,000 to 200,000 clones detected, approximately 80% appear once; the ten largest clones hold under 7%. The specimen sequenced was PBMCs. These receptors came from a woman under 40 in good health and CMV-seropositive. Both conserved end residues are part of each CDR3. D genes are given only for firm matches. Clone size is not always given. Where it is, it says once, few, many or a class for expanded clones.

D	size	J	V	CDR3	DNA
TRBD1	NA	TRBJ2-7	TRBV10-2	CAVRDSRSYEQYF	TGCGCCGTCAGGGACAGTCGGTCCTACGAGCAGTACTTC
NA	NA	TRBJ1-2	TRBV5-6	CASSLPANYGYTF	TGTGCCAGCAGCTTGCCAGCTAACTATGGCTACACCTTC
NA	NA	TRBJ1-2	TRBV2	CASRAGLGYTF	TGTGCCAGCAGAGCAGGGTTGGGCTACACCTTC
TRBD1	NA	TRBJ1-5	TRBV19	CASSGGTGGNQPQHF	TGTGCCAGTAGTGGCGGGACAGGGGGCAATCAGCCCCAGCATTTT
TRBD1	NA	TRBJ1-4	TRBV4-1	CASSKTTGGNEKLFF	TGCGCCAGCAGCAAAACGACAGGGGGTAATGAAAAACTGTTTTTT
TRBD1	NA	TRBJ1-2	TRBV29-1	CSVPDRGKGYTF	TGCAGCGTCCCTGACAGGGGAAAAGGCTACACCTTC
NA	few	TRBJ2-1	TRBV5-1	CASSLGVGPTYNEQFF	TGCGCCAGCAGCTTGGGGGTGGGGCCGACCTACAATGAGCAGTTCTTC
TRBD2	NA	TRBJ2-1	TRBV6-6	CASSTSGDYNEQFF	TGTGCCAGCAGCACTAGCGGGGACTACAATGAGCAGTTCTTC
NA	NA	TRBJ2-3	TRBV11-2	CASSLERRPVVDTQYF	TGTGCCAGCAGCTTAGAGAGGCGTCCCGTGGTGGATACGCAGTATTTT
NA	NA	TRBJ2-3	TRBV5-4	CASSLGGARGDTQYF	TGTGCCAGCAGCTTGGGTGGGGCCCGTGGGGATACGCAGTATTTT
TRBD2	NA	TRBJ2-3	TRBV7-6	CASSLRGSGSTDTQYF	TGTGCCAGCAGCTTAAGAGGTAGCGGGAGCACAGATACGCAGTATTTT
NA	NA	TRBJ1-1	TRBV11-3	CASSLSGGAEAFF	TGTGCCAGCAGCTTATCCGGTGGGGCCGAAGCTTTCTTT
NA	NA	TRBJ2-3	TRBV6-1	CAGRLLHTGTDTQYF	TGTGCCGGACGACTACTCCACACCGGCACAGATACGCAGTATTTT
TRBD1	NA	TRBJ1-2	TRBV25-1	CASSPSTGGTSIYGYTF	TGTGCCAGCAGCCCCTCGACAGGGGGAACCTCGATCTATGGCTACACCTTC
NA	NA	TRBJ1-5	TRBV5-1	CASSSADSLGQPQHF	TGCGCCAGCAGCTCGGCGGACAGTTTAGGGCAGCCCCAGCATTTT
TRBD1	NA	TRBJ2-7	TRBV7-6	CASSLGRDRPSYEQYF	TGTGCCAGCAGCTTAGGACGGGACAGGCCTTCCTACGAGCAGTACTTC
NA	NA	TRBJ2-1	TRBV27	CATPRQPDTRNEQFF	TGTGCCACCCCCCGGCAGCCAGACACCCGGAATGAGCAGTTCTTC
NA	NA	TRBJ1-1	TRBV9	CASSAQGGNTEAFF	TGTGCCAGCAGCGCTCAAGGGGGGAACACTGAAGCTTTCTTT
TRBD1	NA	TRBJ1-1	TRBV25-1	CASSRTGGPEAFF	TGTGCCAGCAGTCGTACAGGGGGCCCTGAAGCTTTCTTT
NA	NA	TRBJ2-7	TRBV19	CASKEGGRYEQYF	TGTGCCAGTAAGGAAGGGGGTCGGTACGAGCAGTACTTC
NA	NA	TRBJ1-5	TRBV19	CASRQEYSNQPQHF	TGTGCCAGCCGACAGGAGTATAGCAATCAGCCCCAGCATTTT
NA	NA	TRBJ1-1	TRBV7-9	CASKSDTDTEAFF	TGTGCCAGCAAGTCGGACACAGACACTGAAGCTTTCTTT
NA	NA	TRBJ2-7	TRBV6-5	CASSRGNFYEQYF	TGTGCCAGCAGCCGAGGGAATTTCTACGAGCAGTACTTC
NA	NA	TRBJ1-2	TRBV6-5	CASSYSQLGGGGYTF	TGTGCCAGCAGTTACTCTCAACTCGGGGGAGGAGGCTACACCTTC
NA	NA	TRBJ2-7	TRBV2	CASSEDSGSSYEQYF	TGTGCCAGCAGTGAGGACAGCGGCAGCTCCTACGAGCAGTACTTC
TRBD1	NA	TRBJ2-7	TRBV4-2	CASSQGTGITYEQYF	TGTGCCAGCAGCCAAGGGACAGGGATCACCTACGAGCAGTACTTC
TRBD1	NA	TRBJ2-7	TRBV7-3	CASSSGTGAGEQYF	TGTGCCAGCAGCTCTGGGACAGGGGCAGGCGAGCAGTACTTC
TRBD2	NA	TRBJ2-5	TRBV7-8	CASSLSGRGKTQYF	TGTGCCAGCAGCTTAAGCGGGAGAGGAAAGACCCAGTACTTC
NA	NA	TRBJ1-1	TRBV19	CASRRVENTEAFF	TGTGCCAGTAGGAGGGTTGAGAACACTGAAGCTTTCTTT